Listed below are T cell receptor beta chains from one sample, sequenced in a study of blood T cell repertoires in COVID-19. The table came from immunoSEQ multiplex PCR; TCRdb's copy has only in-frame clones and leaves some out. This table holds over 110,000 clones, roughly 84% found once. Sequencing used PBMCs or T cells enriched from blood (not recorded which). The receptors originated from a man aged 45-65 years in a cohort exposed to, infected with or recovered from COVID-19 (not recorded which). Each CDR3 is given with its conserved first and last residue. Each record gives: V gene, J gene, clone size, D gene, CDR3 DNA, CDR3 protein. A D gene is named only where the DNA matches it firmly. Not all rows give a size; the values are once, few, many and, for expanded clones, a class.

v_call: TRBV7-8; j_call: TRBJ2-1; clone_size: NA; d_call: TRBD2; cdr3_nt: TGTGCCAGCAGCTTACCCCCCGGGGGGGCCGGCGATGAGCAGTTCTTC; cdr3_aa: CASSLPPGGAGDEQFF
v_call: TRBV19; j_call: TRBJ2-3; clone_size: NA; d_call: NA; cdr3_nt: TGTGCCAGTAGTATATCGGGACAAAGCACAGATACGCAGTATTTT; cdr3_aa: CASSISGQSTDTQYF
v_call: TRBV10-1; j_call: TRBJ2-5; clone_size: NA; d_call: TRBD2; cdr3_nt: TGCGCCAGCAGTGAGTCGACTAGCGGGGGTCAAGAGACCCAGTACTTC; cdr3_aa: CASSESTSGGQETQYF
v_call: TRBV27; j_call: TRBJ1-5; clone_size: NA; d_call: TRBD1; cdr3_nt: TGTGCCAGCAGTTCCACCGGGACAGGGGGCGGTCAGCCCCAGCATTTT; cdr3_aa: CASSSTGTGGGQPQHF
v_call: TRBV10-3; j_call: TRBJ2-1; clone_size: once; d_call: TRBD1; cdr3_nt: TGTGCCATCAGTGACTTAACAGGGGTGTCCTACAATGAGCAGTTCTTC; cdr3_aa: CAISDLTGVSYNEQFF
v_call: TRBV10-3; j_call: TRBJ1-2; clone_size: NA; d_call: TRBD1; cdr3_nt: TGTGCCATCAGGTCGACAGGGCAATATGGCTACACCTTC; cdr3_aa: CAIRSTGQYGYTF
v_call: TRBV3-1/TRBV3-2; j_call: TRBJ2-7; clone_size: NA; d_call: TRBD2; cdr3_nt: TGTGCCAGCTCCTCCGGGACTAGGGGCTACGAGCAGTACTTC; cdr3_aa: CASSSGTRGYEQYF
v_call: TRBV3-1/TRBV3-2; j_call: TRBJ2-7; clone_size: NA; d_call: NA; cdr3_nt: TGTGCCAGCAGCCCCGGGGTGGGAGGAGGGTACGAGCAGTACTTC; cdr3_aa: CASSPGVGGGYEQYF
v_call: TRBV2; j_call: TRBJ2-3; clone_size: NA; d_call: TRBD2; cdr3_nt: TGTGCCAGCAGTGAGACTAGCGGGGTGTTAGATACGCAGTATTTT; cdr3_aa: CASSETSGVLDTQYF
v_call: TRBV13; j_call: TRBJ2-3; clone_size: NA; d_call: TRBD2; cdr3_nt: TGTGCCAGCAGCTTAGATCTGGGACTAGAGGATACGCAGTATTTT; cdr3_aa: CASSLDLGLEDTQYF
v_call: TRBV5-1; j_call: TRBJ2-5; clone_size: NA; d_call: TRBD1; cdr3_nt: TGCGCCAGCAGCTTGGCCGGGACAGTACAAGAGACCCAGTACTTC; cdr3_aa: CASSLAGTVQETQYF
v_call: TRBV27; j_call: TRBJ2-7; clone_size: NA; d_call: NA; cdr3_nt: TGTGCCAGCAGTCTCATCCGCGGGACCTCCTACGAGCAGTACTTC; cdr3_aa: CASSLIRGTSYEQYF
v_call: TRBV12-5; j_call: TRBJ2-7; clone_size: NA; d_call: NA; cdr3_nt: TGTGCTAGCGGGACTGGGCCCTACGAGCAGTACTTC; cdr3_aa: CASGTGPYEQYF